One TCR beta chain is described in this entry. The antigen remains undetermined. Multiplex PCR with BIOMED2 TRB-A/B primer pools amplified TRB rearrangements. One entry per CDR3 protein results from TCRdb running MiXCR on the multiplex PCR reads. The sample has about 14,000 distinct CDR3 sequences; roughly 25% are singletons. These data originate in a study of T and B cells in COVID-19 patients. CDR3 size: 18 residues. Germline V gene data show CDR1 as SGHTA and CDR2 as FQGNSA. V lost 5 bases, J lost 2 bases, and 23 bases lay in between. Blood genomic DNA input for TRB amplification was 250-500 ng. Broader study findings: Sorted SARS-CoV-2-responsive or tetramer+ T cells and CD4+, regulatory and CD8+ subsets were not yet sequenced. There were some 2,300 TCR clusters exclusive to the recovered cohort, a few dozen with low generation probability.

This clonotype originated in a human donor who had recovered from COVID-19. Sequencing input: blood. This chain links TRBV7-2 with TRBJ2-3; tentatively, D is TRBD1 or TRBD2 (5 bases each). The CDR3 sequence is CASSQDLAGTPLTDTQYF. CDR3 coding DNA: TGTGCCAGCAGCCAAGATCTTGCTGGGACCCCCCTCACAGATACGCAGTATTTT.